What follows describes a single T cell receptor beta chain. As yet, its antigen is unknown. Only in-frame clones appear in the TCRdb table, and some are missing; sequencing was by immunoSEQ multiplex PCR. The sample includes 200,000 to 300,000 clones, around 90% of them seen just once. Germline lookup yields CDR1 SGHRS and CDR2 YFSETQ. This CDR3 has 16 residues. Germline trimming cut 3 bases from V and 4 bases from J; bases unmatched to any gene: 7. The data derive from a study of cytomegalovirus exposure and HLA in healthy donors. Study results and limitations: In vitro data verified a few CMV-associated chains as specific for CMV antigens. The study put roughly 160 TCR beta chains on its list as cytomegalovirus-associated. Many donors carried some public TCRs, although rarity characterized most TCR sequences.

This chain links TRBV5-1 with TRBJ2-2; 9 bases map to TRBD1. The sample comprised PBMCs. This sequence originates from a woman aged 25 to 39 in good health and CMV-seronegative. CDR3 bases: TGCGCCAGCAGCTCACCCGGGACAGGGAGCACCGGGGAGCTGTTTTTT. It is translated as CASSSPGTGSTGELFF.